Presented here are 3 T cell receptor beta chains from one specimen sequenced in a study of blood T cell repertoires in COVID-19. Some clones are missing from TCRdb's copy, which holds only in-frame ones; the method was immunoSEQ multiplex PCR. The sample has under 200,000 clones, roughly 90% seen once. Sequenced: peripheral blood. These receptors all come from a man aged 45-65 years with acute or convalescent COVID-19.

The V and J genes are TRBV21-1 and TRBJ1-1. TRBV21-1 is a pseudogene locus. The CDR3 consists of 15 residues. CDR3 sequence (DNA): TGTGCCAGCAGCAAAGCTGAGGGCAGGAACACTGAAGCTTTCTTT. Protein product: CASSKAEGRNTEAFF.

This sequence joins TRBV9 and TRBJ2-7; 8 nucleotides match TRBD1. J lost 0 bases, V lost 0 bases, and 2 bases had no gene match. This CDR3 has 15 amino acids. Germline V gives CDR1 SGDLS, CDR2 YYNGEE. The CDR3 loop is CASSVVGTGSYEQYF. CDR3 bases: TGTGCCAGCAGCGTAGTCGGGACAGGCTCCTACGAGCAGTACTTC.

The chain carries TRBV9 and TRBJ1-4, with 7 bases aligning to TRBD1. The CDR3 extends over 13 amino acids. After removal of 3 bases from V and 4 bases from J, the junction contained 0 bases not matched to a gene. Germline CDR1 SGDLS, CDR2 YYNGEE. The CDR3 DNA sequence: TGTGCCAGCAGCGGGACAGGTAATGAAAAACTGTTTTTT. It yields the protein CASSGTGNEKLFF.